Presented here are 8 T cell receptor beta chains from one specimen sequenced in a study of control samples from healthy donors and cancer patients. Method: immunoSEQ multiplex PCR; TCRdb's copy keeps in-frame clones and lacks some. This table holds about 90,000 clones, 80% to 95% found once. Input material: blood. These receptors originate from a woman in her thirties in good health.

This chain connects TRBV11-2 to TRBJ2-7; 8 nucleotides match TRBD1. The ends lost 8 bases at V and 4 bases at J; junction bases unmatched: 13. This CDR3 is 15 amino acids long. The germline gives CDR1 SGHAT, CDR2 FQNNGV. Here the CDR3 DNA reads TGTGCCAGCCGAGATGTCAGGGGGCTGATGTACGAGCAGTACTTC. It specifies CASRDVRGLMYEQYF.

The chain combines TRBV5-1 with TRBJ2-6; TRBD1 matches 9 bases. V lost 4 bases and J lost 0; bases outside the gene matches: 2. CDR3 length: 16 amino acids. Germline loops: CDR1 SGHRS, CDR2 YFSETQ. The CDR3 here is CASSGTGYSGANVLTF. The DNA of the CDR3 is TGCGCCAGCAGCGGGACAGGGTACTCTGGGGCCAACGTCCTGACTTTC.

The rearrangement joins TRBV5-1 to TRBJ1-1; a possible D gene is TRBD1 (6 bases). The CDR3 has 15 amino acids. Trimming removed 4 bases from V and 3 bases from J, with 16 bases in between. CDR1 is SGHRS and CDR2 is YFSETQ in the germline V gene. CDR3 loop: CASSPGRGADTEAFF. The DNA of the CDR3 is TGCGCCAGCAGCCCGGGGAGGGGGGCGGACACTGAAGCTTTCTTT.

The gene calls are TRBV9 and TRBJ2-1; D is possibly TRBD1 (6 bases). CDR3 length: 18 amino acids. V lost 0 bases to trimming and J lost 0 bases, with 16 bases between them. Germline V gene sequence: CDR1 SGDLS, CDR2 YYNGEE. CDR3 coding DNA: TGTGCCAGCAGCGTAGGAGCAGGGGCCTTTAGCTCCTACAATGAGCAGTTCTTC. It codes for CASSVGAGAFSSYNEQFF.

The chain recombines TRBV6-7 with TRBJ2-7; 9 bases are a match to TRBD1. TRBV6-7 has ORF status, its function being uncertain. Trimming removed 4 bases from V and 5 bases from J; junction bases left unmatched: 6. This CDR3 has 14 residues. CDR3 in DNA: TGTGCCAGCAGTTGGACAGGGGATAGCCACGAGCAGTACTTC. It yields the protein CASSWTGDSHEQYF.

A single count supports this clone. The chain uses TRBV10-3 and TRBJ2-1; TRBD1 agrees at 8 bases. V trimming: 6 bases; J trimming: 0 bases; junction bases outside the gene matches: 4. CDR1 is ENHRY and CDR2 is SYGVKD in the germline V gene. The CDR3 runs to 15 residues. The DNA for the CDR3 is TGTGCCATCAGGGGGACAGGCAGCTCCTACAATGAGCAGTTCTTC. It specifies CAIRGTGSSYNEQFF.

This chain connects TRBV13 to TRBJ2-2; perhaps TRBD2 as D (6 bases). Germline V gene sequence: CDR1 PRHDT, CDR2 FYEKMQ (reference sequence). Trimming cost V 5 bases and J 6 bases, with 16 bases left between them. The CDR3 runs 15 residues. The CDR3 protein is CASSGGSWDSGELFF. In nucleotides, the CDR3 is TGTGCCAGCAGCGGGGGGTCCTGGGACTCCGGGGAGCTGTTTTTT.

The rearrangement links TRBV6-6 to TRBJ1-1; D is possibly TRBD1 (6 bases). CDR3 length equals 13 residues. Trimming stripped 6 bases from V and 1 base from J, with 9 bases between. Germline V gene data show CDR1 as MNHNY and CDR2 as SVGAGI (reference sequence). The CDR3 is CASSSDRNTEAFF. CDR3 DNA: TGTGCCAGCAGCTCGGACAGGAACACTGAAGCTTTCTTT.